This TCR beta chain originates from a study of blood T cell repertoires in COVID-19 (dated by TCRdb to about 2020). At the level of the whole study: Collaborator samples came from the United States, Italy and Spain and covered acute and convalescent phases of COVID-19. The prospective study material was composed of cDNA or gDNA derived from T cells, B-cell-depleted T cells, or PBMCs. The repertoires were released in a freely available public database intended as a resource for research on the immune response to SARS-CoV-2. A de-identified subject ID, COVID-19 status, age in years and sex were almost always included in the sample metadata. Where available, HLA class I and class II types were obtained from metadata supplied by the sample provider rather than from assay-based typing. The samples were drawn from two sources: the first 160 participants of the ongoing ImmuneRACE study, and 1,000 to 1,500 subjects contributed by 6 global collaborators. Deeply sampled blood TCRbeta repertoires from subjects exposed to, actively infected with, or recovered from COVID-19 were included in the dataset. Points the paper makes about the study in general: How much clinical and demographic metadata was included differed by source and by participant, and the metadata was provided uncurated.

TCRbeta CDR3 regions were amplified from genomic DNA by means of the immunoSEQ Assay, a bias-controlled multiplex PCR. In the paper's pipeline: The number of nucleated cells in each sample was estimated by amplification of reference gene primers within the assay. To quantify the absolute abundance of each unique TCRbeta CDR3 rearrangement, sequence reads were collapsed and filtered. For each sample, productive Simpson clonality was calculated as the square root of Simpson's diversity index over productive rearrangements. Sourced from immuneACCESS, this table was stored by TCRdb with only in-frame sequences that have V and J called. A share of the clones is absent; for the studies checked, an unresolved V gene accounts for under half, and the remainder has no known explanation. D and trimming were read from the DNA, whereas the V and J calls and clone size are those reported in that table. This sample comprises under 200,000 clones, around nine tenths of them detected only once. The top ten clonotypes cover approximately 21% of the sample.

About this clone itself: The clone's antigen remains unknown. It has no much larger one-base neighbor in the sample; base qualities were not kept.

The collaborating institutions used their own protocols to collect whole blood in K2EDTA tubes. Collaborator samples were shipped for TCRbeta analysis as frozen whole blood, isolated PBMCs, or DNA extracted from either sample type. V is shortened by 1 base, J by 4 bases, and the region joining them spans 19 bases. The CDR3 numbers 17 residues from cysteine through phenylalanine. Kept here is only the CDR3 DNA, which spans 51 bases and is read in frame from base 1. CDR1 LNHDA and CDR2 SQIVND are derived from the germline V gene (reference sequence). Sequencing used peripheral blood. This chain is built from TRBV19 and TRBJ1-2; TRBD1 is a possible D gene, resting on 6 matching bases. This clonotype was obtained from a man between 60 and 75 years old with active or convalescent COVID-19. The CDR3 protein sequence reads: CASSIGLRGRGGYGYTF. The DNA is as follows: TGTGCCAGTAGTATAGGGCTACGTGGCAGGGGCGGCTATGGCTACACCTTC. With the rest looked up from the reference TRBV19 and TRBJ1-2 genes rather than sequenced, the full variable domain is DGGITQSPKYLFRKEGQNVTLSCEQNLNHDAMYWYRQDPGQGLRLIYYSQIVNDFQKGDIAEGYSVSREKKESFPLTVTSAQKNPTAFYLCASSIGLRGRGGYGYTFGSGTRLTVV.